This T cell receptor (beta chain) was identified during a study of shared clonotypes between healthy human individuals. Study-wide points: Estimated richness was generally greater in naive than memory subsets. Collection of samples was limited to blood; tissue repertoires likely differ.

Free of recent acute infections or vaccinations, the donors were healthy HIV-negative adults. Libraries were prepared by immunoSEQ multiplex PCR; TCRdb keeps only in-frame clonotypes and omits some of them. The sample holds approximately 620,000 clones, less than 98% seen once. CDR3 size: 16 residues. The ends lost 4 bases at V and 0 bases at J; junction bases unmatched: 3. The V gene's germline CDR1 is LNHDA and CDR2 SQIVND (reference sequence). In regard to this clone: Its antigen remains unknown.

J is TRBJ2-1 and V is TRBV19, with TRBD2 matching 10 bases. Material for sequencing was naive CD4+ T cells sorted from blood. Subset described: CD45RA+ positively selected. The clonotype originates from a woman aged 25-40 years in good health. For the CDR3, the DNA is TGTGCCAGTAGTACCGTAGCGGGAGGCTCCTACAATGAGCAGTTCTTC. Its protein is CASSTVAGGSYNEQFF.